This TCR beta chain was documented in a study of vaccination effects on CD4 cells after COVID-19. In regard to this clone: The antigen remains undetermined.

The protocol was immunoSEQ multiplex PCR, while the TCRdb copy is restricted to in-frame clones and leaves out a portion. This sample yields some 30,000 clones, of which approximately 70% are seen a single time; approximately 3.8% belongs to the top ten. At the end of roughly ten days of culture, CD4+ T cells were isolated. IL-2 medium supplanted half the medium on days 3 and 7. The V and J ends lost 0 bases and 0 bases respectively, with 4 bases between them. The CDR3 is made up of 14 amino acids. Germline V gene data show CDR1 as SGHNT and CDR2 as YYREEE (reference sequence). The chain couples TRBV5-4 to TRBJ1-3; no reliable D call. This clonotype was obtained from a human donor who received a COVID-19 vaccine. The sequencing used CD4+ T cells from PBMCs cultured without peptide, collected before COVID-19 vaccination. The CDR3 reads CASSLGGSGNTIYF. CDR3 coding DNA: TGTGCCAGCAGCTTGGGGGGCTCTGGAAACACCATATATTTT. Using reference TRBV5-4 and TRBJ1-3 for the parts outside the CDR3, the full variable domain is ETGVTQSPTHLIKTRGQQVTLRCSSQSGHNTVSWYQQALGQGPQFIFQYYREEENGRGNFPPRFSGLQFPNYSSELNVNALELDDSALYLCASSLGGSGNTIYFGEGSWLTVV.